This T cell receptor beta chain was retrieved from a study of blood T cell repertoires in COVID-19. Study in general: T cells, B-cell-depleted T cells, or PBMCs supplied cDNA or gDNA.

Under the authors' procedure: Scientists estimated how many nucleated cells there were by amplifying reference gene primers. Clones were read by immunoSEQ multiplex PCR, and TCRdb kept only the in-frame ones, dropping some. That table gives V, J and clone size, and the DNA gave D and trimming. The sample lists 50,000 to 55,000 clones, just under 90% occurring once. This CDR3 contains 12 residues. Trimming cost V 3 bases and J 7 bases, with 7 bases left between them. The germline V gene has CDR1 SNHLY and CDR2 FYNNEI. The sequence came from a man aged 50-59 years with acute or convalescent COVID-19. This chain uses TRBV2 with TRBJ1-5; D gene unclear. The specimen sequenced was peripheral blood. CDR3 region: CASSDGSQPQHF. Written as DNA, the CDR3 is TGTGCCAGCAGTGATGGGAGCCAGCCCCAGCATTTT.